The sample holds a few counts of the clone carrying this T cell receptor (beta chain). The antigen is unknown. This record belongs to a study of human T cells and chemical hapten exposure. General study results and limits: Alopecia in the donors means their immune response may deviate from healthy people's.

Time point meaning: pre-sensitization, week 0. Specified treatment: therapeutic diphenylcyclopropenone sensitization with weekly scalp DPC. Germline V gene data show CDR1 as SGHKS and CDR2 as YYEKEE (reference sequence). V shed 1 base and J shed 14 bases, with 13 bases lying between them. The CDR3 sequence is 12 residues long. TCRdb reanalysed the RACE reads using MiXCR and keeps one entry per CDR3 protein. Here the sample spans 200,000 to 300,000 distinct CDR3 sequences, about 9% being singletons. The chain uses TRBV5-5 and TRBJ2-1, with D perhaps being TRBD1 or TRBD2 (6 bases each). Material: whole blood, obtained in connection with sensitization to the hapten diphenylcyclopropenone (DPC). The origin of this receptor is a woman in her thirties or forties with alopecia areata. Some clones in this sample may be carry-over from other donors' samples. This CDR3 is CASSLHGGPKFF. The DNA of the CDR3 is TGTGCCAGCAGCTTGCACGGGGGCCCGAAGTTCTTC.